The rows below give T cell receptor beta chains drawn from one sample of a study of blood T cell repertoires in COVID-19. Clones were read by immunoSEQ multiplex PCR, and TCRdb kept only the in-frame ones, dropping some. In the table there are under 250,000 clones, 86% of which are singletons. Source material: peripheral blood. These receptors were obtained from an elderly man with acute or convalescent COVID-19. Each CDR3 is given with its conserved first and last residue. Each record gives: D gene, V gene, CDR3 protein. The D gene is left open where the match is weak.

NA	TRBV4-3	CASSPSTGATGNTIYF
NA	TRBV28	CASSSPGGPKQYF
NA	TRBV5-6	CASSLGRSSAYEQYF
NA	TRBV7-2	CASSLMGARTGNTIYF
NA	TRBV19	CASSISPGSPLHF
NA	TRBV3-1/TRBV3-2	CASSPRSSGIRYNEQFF
NA	TRBV5-1	CASSAGSGLDEKLFF
NA	TRBV6-2/TRBV6-3	CASSSPVSSYNSPLHF
TRBD2	TRBV5-1	CASSSGLAQTDTQYF
NA	TRBV10-1	CASSGSFGTEAFF
NA	TRBV7-8	CASSPGFDEQYF
NA	TRBV18	CASSPQGSYEQYF
TRBD1	TRBV27	CASSLGTALGGYTF
TRBD2	TRBV19	CASSILVAGDSDTQYF
NA	TRBV5-4	CASSLEAYGYTF
NA	TRBV6-1	CASSEAEGLRQPQHF
NA	TRBV20-1	CSASRGNGNQPQHF
TRBD1	TRBV5-1	CASSLLGDSQPQHF
NA	TRBV5-1	CASSRTGIAGELFF
NA	TRBV21-1	CASSTPVMSYSNQPQHF